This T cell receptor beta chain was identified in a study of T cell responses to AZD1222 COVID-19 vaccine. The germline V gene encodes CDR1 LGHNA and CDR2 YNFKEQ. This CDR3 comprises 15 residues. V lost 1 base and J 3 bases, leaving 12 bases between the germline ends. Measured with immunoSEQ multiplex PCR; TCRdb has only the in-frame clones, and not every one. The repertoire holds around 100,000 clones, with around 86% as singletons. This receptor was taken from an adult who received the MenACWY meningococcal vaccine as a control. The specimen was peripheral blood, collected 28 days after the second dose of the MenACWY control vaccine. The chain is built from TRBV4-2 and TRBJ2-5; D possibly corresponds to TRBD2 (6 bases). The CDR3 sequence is CASSQGSGEEETQYF. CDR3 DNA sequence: TGTGCCAGCAGCCAAGGGTCGGGGGAGGAAGAGACCCAGTACTTC.